What follows are 30 T cell receptor beta chains derived from one specimen sequenced in a study of blood T cell repertoires in COVID-19. The data were produced by immunoSEQ multiplex PCR, yet TCRdb's version contains in-frame clones alone and is incomplete. The sample includes more than 200,000 clones, approximately 88% seen only once; the top ten take about 3.5%. Sequences were obtained from PBMCs or T cells enriched from blood (not recorded which). The receptors shown here come from a woman aged 25 to 39 who had been exposed to COVID-19.

V gene TRBV2 combines with J gene TRBJ1-2; D call uncertain. Trimming removed 2 bases at V and 8 bases at J, with 12 bases between. The CDR3 is 13 amino acids. The germline V gene has CDR1 SNHLY and CDR2 FYNNEI. The CDR3 nucleotides are TGTGCCAGCAGTGAATCGCAGGCACTGGGCTACACCTTC. This encodes CASSESQALGYTF.

The rearrangement uses TRBV6-1 and TRBJ2-2, with 11 nucleotides matching TRBD2. CDR3 length equals 16 residues. Trimming removed 1 base from V and 7 bases from J; junction bases left unmatched: 5. The germline V gene encodes CDR1 MNHNS and CDR2 SASEGT. The CDR3 DNA reads TGTGCCAGCAGTGAAGAACTAGCGGGAGTTCTCGGGGAGCTGTTTTTT. It translates to CASSEELAGVLGELFF.

V gene TRBV5-4 combines with J gene TRBJ2-3; TRBD1 matches 10 bases. Germline V gene data show CDR1 as SGHNT and CDR2 as YYREEE (reference sequence). CDR3 size: 16 residues. Trimming at V came to 4 bases and at J to 3 bases, leaving 8 bases not matched to a gene. The chain's CDR3 is CASSPGTGARTDTQYF. The CDR3 DNA reads as TGTGCCAGCAGCCCCGGGACAGGGGCGAGGACAGATACGCAGTATTTT.

This chain uses TRBV5-1 with TRBJ1-6, with 9 bases matching TRBD1. Looked up from germline, CDR1 is SGHRS and CDR2 is YFSETQ. The V gene end was trimmed by 4 bases and the J gene end by 8 bases; junction bases not matched to a gene: 10. There are 16 residues in the CDR3. The chain's CDR3 is CASSVVAGQGDSPLHF. DNA for the CDR3: TGCGCCAGCAGCGTAGTGGCGGGACAGGGCGATTCACCCCTCCACTTT. The full variable domain, in which reference TRBV5-1 and TRBJ1-6 provide the parts outside the CDR3, is KAGVTQTPRYLIKTRGQQVTLSCSPISGHRSVSWYQQTPGQGLQFLFEYFSETQRNKGNFPGRFSGRQFSNSRSEMNVSTLELGDSALYLCASSVVAGQGDSPLHFGNGTRLTVT.

In regard to this clone: The sample has other DNA sequences that encode this CDR3 too. V usage is TRBV18 and J usage is TRBJ2-1; tentatively, D is TRBD1 (5 bases). There are 12 residues in the CDR3. In germline, CDR1 is KGHSH, CDR2 LQKENI. Trimming left V 3 bases short and J 5 bases short, with 5 bases between. The CDR3 DNA reads TGTGCCAGCTCACCCAGGGACAATGAGCAGTTCTTC. This gives the protein CASSPRDNEQFF. Complete variable domain (other parts from reference TRBV18 and TRBJ2-1): NAGVMQNPRHLVRRRGQEARLRCSPMKGHSHVYWYRQLPEEGLKFMVYLQKENIIDESGMPKERFSAEFPKEGPSILRIQQVVRGDSAAYFCASSPRDNEQFFGPGTRLTVL.

The rearrangement uses TRBV2 and TRBJ2-7, with D possibly matching TRBD2 (6 bases). Germline V gives CDR1 SNHLY, CDR2 FYNNEI. There are 12 residues in the CDR3. The ends were cut back, 6 bases at V and 3 bases at J, with 9 bases in the middle. The CDR3 region has the DNA TGTGCCAGCAGCGGGGACTTCTACGAGCAGTACTTC. Its translation: CASSGDFYEQYF.

This chain joins TRBV9 and TRBJ2-1; no clear D gene. The CDR3 extends over 15 amino acids. Germline CDR1 is SGDLS and CDR2 is YYNGEE. Trimming took 1 base from V and 0 from J, leaving 8 bases between them. Here the CDR3 reads CASSVSVFSYNEQFF. CDR3 sequence (DNA): TGTGCCAGCAGCGTATCGGTGTTCTCCTACAATGAGCAGTTCTTC.

V gene TRBV4-1 combines with J gene TRBJ2-1, with 10 bases identical to TRBD2. Germline CDR1 and CDR2: MGHRA and YSYEKL. Unmatched junction bases numbered 10, after V lost 4 bases and J lost 7 bases. The CDR3 has 16 amino acids. For the CDR3, the DNA is TGCGCCAGCAGCCCGGGAGCGGGAGGGCCGAGGAATGAGCAGTTCTTC. Its translation: CASSPGAGGPRNEQFF.

J is TRBJ1-1 and V is TRBV28, with D possibly matching TRBD1 (5 bases). The CDR3 spans 12 residues. V shed 8 bases and J shed 1 base, with 8 bases lying between them. Germline CDR1 MDHEN, CDR2 SYDVKM. CDR3 sequence (DNA): TGTGCCAGCGGCAGGGAGAACACTGAAGCTTTCTTT. Its protein is CASGRENTEAFF.

The V and J genes are TRBV5-6 and TRBJ2-5; 9 positions agree with TRBD1. Germline V gene data show CDR1 as SGHDT and CDR2 as YYEEEE. This CDR3 is 13 amino acids long. Unmatched junction bases numbered 4, after V lost 5 bases and J lost 5 bases. CDR3 sequence (DNA): TGTGCCAGCAGGGACAGGGGTTGGGAGACCCAGTACTTC. Amino acids: CASRDRGWETQYF.

CDR3 loop: CSVDKGASTEAFF. In DNA, the CDR3 is TGCAGCGTTGACAAAGGGGCGAGCACTGAAGCTTTCTTT. The chain uses TRBV29-1 and TRBJ1-1; tentative D call: TRBD1 (5 bases). Trimming shortened V by 3 bases and J by 4 bases, and 12 bases separated the two germline ends. This CDR3 contains 13 residues. Per germline, CDR1 SQVTM and CDR2 ANQGSEA.

As for this clone: A read error may account for a junction end that differs from germline. This chain joins TRBV23-1 and TRBJ2-1; 7 bases fit TRBD2. TRBV23-1 is identified as an open reading frame with a role that is uncertain. This CDR3 has 14 amino acids. CDR3: CASSQSPNGGSKVF. Written as DNA, the CDR3 is TGCGCCAGCAGTCAATCCCCCAATGGCGGGAGTAAGGTCTTC.

The rearrangement links TRBV28 to TRBJ1-6; D gene unclear. The length of the CDR3 is 14 residues. Per the germline V gene, CDR1 is MDHEN and CDR2 is SYDVKM. The V gene lost 3 bases and the J gene lost 9 bases, with 12 bases spanning the gap. The CDR3, as DNA: TGTGCCAGCAGTTTTCGAGGGTTAGGTTCACCCCTCCACTTT. It is translated as CASSFRGLGSPLHF.

The chain recombines TRBV27 with TRBJ2-2, with TRBD1 as a possible D gene (6 bases). Looked up from germline, CDR1 is MNHEY and CDR2 is SMNVEV (reference sequence). V lost 5 bases and J lost 5, with 12 bases in between. This CDR3 is 14 amino acids long. This CDR3 is CASSPMRGTGELFF. In nucleotides, the CDR3 is TGTGCCAGCAGTCCGATGAGGGGGACCGGGGAGCTGTTTTTT.

The chain recombines TRBV5-1 with TRBJ2-2; TRBD1 matches at 10 bases. This CDR3 region has 15 residues. V gave up 7 bases and J gave up 7 bases; unmatched junction bases: 10. Looked up from germline, CDR1 is SGHRS and CDR2 is YFSETQ. The CDR3 nucleotides read TGCGCCAGCTCGAGAGACAGGGGGCGCGGCGGGGAGCTGTTTTTT. Protein: CASSRDRGRGGELFF.

This chain connects TRBV5-8 to TRBJ2-7, with a possible D match to TRBD2 (6 bases). Germline assignment: CDR1 SGHTS and CDR2 YDEGEE. The V end was cut by 0 bases, the J end by 6 bases, with 19 bases between. The CDR3 covers 16 residues. The CDR3 loop reads CASSLAWGTGLREQYF. CDR3 nucleotide sequence: TGTGCCAGCAGCTTGGCCTGGGGGACTGGATTACGCGAGCAGTACTTC.

This clone was observed a single time. CDR3 sequence: CASSYRGRCTDTQYF. The CDR3, as DNA: TGTGCCAGCAGTTATCGAGGGAGGTGCACAGATACGCAGTATTTT. The gene calls are TRBV6-8 and TRBJ2-3; TRBD2 might be the D (6 bases). V was trimmed by 3 bases and J by 1 base, leaving 11 bases between them. CDR3 length: 15 residues. Germline CDR1 MNHGY, CDR2 SAAAGT.

This chain uses TRBV7-9 with TRBJ1-1, with 9 bases fitting TRBD1. The CDR3 loop spans 13 amino acids. J lost 5 bases, V lost 5 bases, and 3 bases had no gene match. Looked up from germline, CDR1 is SEHNR and CDR2 is FQNEAQ (reference sequence). Written as DNA, the CDR3 is TGTGCCAGCAGCCGGGACAGGGTTACTGAAGCTTTCTTT. As protein: CASSRDRVTEAFF. The full variable domain, completed using reference TRBV7-9 and TRBJ1-1, is DTGVSQNPRHKITKRGQNVTFRCDPISEHNRLYWYRQTLGQGPEFLTYFQNEAQLEKSRLLSDRFSAERPKGSFSTLEIQRTEQGDSAMYLCASSRDRVTEAFFGQGTRLTVV.

V is TRBV7-2 and J is TRBJ2-7; a possible D gene is TRBD2 (6 bases). The V end lost 5 bases, the J end lost 6 bases, and 14 bases lay between the germline ends. Germline-derived CDR1 and CDR2 are SGHTA and FQGNSA. CDR3 length: 13 residues. CDR3 loop: CASSTDYFSEQYF. CDR3 bases: TGTGCCAGCAGCACGGACTATTTCTCCGAGCAGTACTTC.

On this clone itself: Other DNA variants within this sample encode the same CDR3. The rearrangement uses TRBV28 and TRBJ1-2, with D maybe TRBD1 (6 bases). CDR3 length: 11 amino acids. Trimming took 5 bases from V and 5 from J, leaving 6 bases between them. CDR1 is MDHEN and CDR2 is SYDVKM in the germline V gene. CDR3 sequence (DNA): TGTGCCAGCAGTGGACAGTATGGCTACACCTTC. This translates into CASSGQYGYTF.

This rearrangement joins TRBV6-6 to TRBJ1-6; TRBD1 matches 7 bases. Trimming cost V 2 bases and J 7 bases; bases outside gene matches: 5. The CDR3 is made up of 15 amino acids. The germline CDR1 and CDR2 sequences are MNHNY and SVGAGI (reference sequence). The CDR3 bases are TGTGCCAGCAGTTACAGGGGACAGTCCAATTCACCCCTCCACTTT. Translated: CASSYRGQSNSPLHF.

The chain recombines TRBV15 with TRBJ2-5; D is unresolved. V dropped 1 base and J dropped 2 bases, with 2 bases sitting between them. CDR3 length equals 12 residues. Germline CDR1 LNHNV, CDR2 YYDKDF (reference sequence). The CDR3, as DNA: TGTGCCACCAGCAGAGCTCAAGAGACCCAGTACTTC. Its translation: CATSRAQETQYF.

The chain couples TRBV19 to TRBJ1-2, with 8 bases matching TRBD1. The CDR3 is 17 residues long. Trimming cost V 6 bases and J 7 bases; bases outside gene matches: 19. CDR1 and CDR2 from the germline V gene are LNHDA and SQIVND (reference sequence). CDR3 sequence: CASRPRSPGQGVPGYTF. The DNA for the CDR3 is TGTGCCAGTAGACCCCGGTCTCCAGGACAGGGAGTACCTGGCTACACCTTC.

The chain employs TRBV7-9 and TRBJ2-1, with 9 bases fitting TRBD1. The CDR3 has 18 residues. Germline-derived CDR1 and CDR2 are SEHNR and FQNEAQ (reference sequence). J was trimmed by 8 bases and V by 5 bases; bases with no gene match: 19. The CDR3 DNA is TGTGCCAGCAGCGGCGCAAGACAGACAGGGGGGATAGGCTATGAGCAGTTCTTC. Its translation is CASSGARQTGGIGYEQFF.

In this sample, this clone turned up once. The V and J genes are TRBV9 and TRBJ2-1, with D possibly TRBD1 on 5 matching bases. Germline CDR1 is SGDLS and CDR2 is YYNGEE. The V end was cut by 0 bases, the J end by 8 bases, with 18 bases between. The CDR3 totals 16 residues. The CDR3 loop reads CASSVEGRVKFDEQFF. CDR3 bases: TGTGCCAGCAGCGTAGAGGGCAGGGTAAAATTCGATGAGCAGTTCTTC.

The chain links TRBV19 to TRBJ1-3; D is uncertain. V was cut by 7 bases and J by 7 bases, with 8 bases left in between. From germline, CDR1 is LNHDA and CDR2 SQIVND (reference sequence). This CDR3 contains 11 residues. In DNA, the CDR3 is TGTGCCAGTACTACGGTGAACACCATATATTTT. Protein: CASTTVNTIYF.

This chain joins TRBV15 and TRBJ2-5; D might be TRBD1 (6 bases). Germline V gene data show CDR1 as LNHNV and CDR2 as YYDKDF (reference sequence). Trimming shortened V by 0 bases and J by 2 bases, and 10 bases separated the two germline ends. The CDR3 covers 15 residues. The CDR3 region is CATSRDQGRQETQYF. The CDR3 coding sequence is TGTGCCACCAGCAGAGATCAGGGGCGGCAAGAGACCCAGTACTTC.

The chain carries TRBV24-1 and TRBJ2-7, with 9 bases fitting TRBD1. Germline V CDR1 and CDR2: KGHDR, SFDVKD. CDR3 length: 15 amino acids. Unmatched junction bases numbered 7, after V lost 5 bases and J lost 3 bases. CDR3 nucleotides: TGTGCCACCAGTGGCCTTGGACAGGGGTTCTACGAGCAGTACTTC. Translated, it gives CATSGLGQGFYEQYF.

This clone was recorded once. This chain uses TRBV29-1 with TRBJ1-1; a possible D gene is TRBD1 (5 bases). The CDR3 sequence is 13 residues long. CDR1 and CDR2 (germline): SQVTM, ANQGSEA. V shed 4 bases and J shed 1 base, with 10 bases lying between them. The DNA for the CDR3 is TGCAGCGTTGTTGGCAGGGCGAACACTGAAGCTTTCTTT. Translated: CSVVGRANTEAFF.

The chain carries TRBV10-3 and TRBJ1-2; D might be TRBD1 (5 bases). The germline gives CDR1 ENHRY, CDR2 SYGVKD. This CDR3 has 17 residues. Trimming took off 5 bases at V and 4 bases at J, with 23 bases between the two ends. CDR3 DNA: TGTGCCATCAGTAATTCAATGACAGTTGGGCAGGCCTATGGCTACACCTTC. This translates into CAISNSMTVGQAYGYTF.